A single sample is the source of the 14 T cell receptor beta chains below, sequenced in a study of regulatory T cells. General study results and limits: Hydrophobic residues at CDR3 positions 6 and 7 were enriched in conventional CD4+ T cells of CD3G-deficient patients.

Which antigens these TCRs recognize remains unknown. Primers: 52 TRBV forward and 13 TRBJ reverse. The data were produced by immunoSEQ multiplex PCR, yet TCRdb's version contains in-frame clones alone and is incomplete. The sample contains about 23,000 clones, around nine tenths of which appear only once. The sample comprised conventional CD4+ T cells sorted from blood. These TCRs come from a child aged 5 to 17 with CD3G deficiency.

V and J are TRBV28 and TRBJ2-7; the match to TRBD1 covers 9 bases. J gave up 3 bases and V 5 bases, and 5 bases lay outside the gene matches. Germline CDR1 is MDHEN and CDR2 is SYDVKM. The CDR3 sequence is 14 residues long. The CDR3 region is CASSRTGVDYEQYF. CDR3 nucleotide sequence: TGTGCCAGCAGTCGGACAGGGGTGGACTACGAGCAGTACTTC.

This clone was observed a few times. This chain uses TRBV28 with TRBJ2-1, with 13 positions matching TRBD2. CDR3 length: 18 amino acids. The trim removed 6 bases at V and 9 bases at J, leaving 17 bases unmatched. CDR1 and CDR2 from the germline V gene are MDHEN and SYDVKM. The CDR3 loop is CASSPSPGTSGTTGEQFF. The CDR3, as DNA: TGTGCCAGCAGCCCCTCACCAGGGACTAGCGGGACGACCGGTGAGCAGTTCTTC. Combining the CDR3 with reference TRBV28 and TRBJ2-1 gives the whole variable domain DVKVTQSSRYLVKRTGEKVFLECVQDMDHENMFWYRQDPGLGLRLIYFSYDVKMKEKGDIPEGYSVSREKKERFSLILESASTNQTSMYLCASSPSPGTSGTTGEQFFGPGTRLTVL.

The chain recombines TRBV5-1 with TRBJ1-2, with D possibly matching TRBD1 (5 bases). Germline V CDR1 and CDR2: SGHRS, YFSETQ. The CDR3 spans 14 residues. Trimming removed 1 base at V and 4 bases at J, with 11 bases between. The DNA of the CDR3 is TGCGCCAGCAGCTTGAGACCTGACAGCTATGGCTACACCTTC. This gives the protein CASSLRPDSYGYTF.

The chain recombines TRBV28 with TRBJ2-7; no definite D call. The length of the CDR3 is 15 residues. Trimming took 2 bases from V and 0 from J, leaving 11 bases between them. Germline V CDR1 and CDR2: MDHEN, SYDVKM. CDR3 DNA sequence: TGTGCCAGCAGTTTACAACCAGGAAGCTCCTACGAGCAGTACTTC. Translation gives CASSLQPGSSYEQYF.

The CDR3 spells CASSLRESYNEQFF. The DNA for the CDR3 is TGTGCCAGCAGTCTCAGGGAGAGCTACAATGAGCAGTTCTTC. This chain uses TRBV28 with TRBJ2-1; D tentatively fits TRBD1 or TRBD2 (5 bases each). This CDR3 has 14 residues. The ends were cut back, 5 bases at V and 3 bases at J, with 11 bases in the middle. Germline V gene lookup returns CDR1 MDHEN and CDR2 SYDVKM. Using reference TRBV28 and TRBJ2-1 for the parts outside the CDR3, the full variable domain is DVKVTQSSRYLVKRTGEKVFLECVQDMDHENMFWYRQDPGLGLRLIYFSYDVKMKEKGDIPEGYSVSREKKERFSLILESASTNQTSMYLCASSLRESYNEQFFGPGTRLTVL.

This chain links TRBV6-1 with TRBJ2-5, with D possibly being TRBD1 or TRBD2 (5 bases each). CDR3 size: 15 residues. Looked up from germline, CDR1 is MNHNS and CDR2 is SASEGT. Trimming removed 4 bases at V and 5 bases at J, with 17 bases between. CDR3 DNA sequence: TGTGCCAGCAGTGTTCGGGACGGCTTATGGGAGACCCAGTACTTC. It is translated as CASSVRDGLWETQYF.

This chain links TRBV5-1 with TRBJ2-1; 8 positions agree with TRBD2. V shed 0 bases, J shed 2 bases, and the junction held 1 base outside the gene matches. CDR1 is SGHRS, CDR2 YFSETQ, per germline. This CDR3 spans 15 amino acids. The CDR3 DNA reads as TGCGCCAGCAGCTTGGGGACTAGCACCTACAATGAGCAGTTCTTC. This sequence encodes CASSLGTSTYNEQFF.

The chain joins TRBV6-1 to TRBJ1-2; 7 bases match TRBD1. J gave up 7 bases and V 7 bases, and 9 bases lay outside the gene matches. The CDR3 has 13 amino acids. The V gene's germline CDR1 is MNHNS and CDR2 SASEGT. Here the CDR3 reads CASNRQGRVGYTF. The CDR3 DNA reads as TGTGCCAGCAACAGACAGGGTCGGGTTGGCTACACCTTC.

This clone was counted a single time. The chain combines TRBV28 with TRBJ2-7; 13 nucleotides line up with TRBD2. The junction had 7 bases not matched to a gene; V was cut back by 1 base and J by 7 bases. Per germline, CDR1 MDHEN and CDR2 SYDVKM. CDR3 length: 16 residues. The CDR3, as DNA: TGTGCCAGCAGTTTATTTCGGACTAGCGGGAGCGGTGAGCAGTACTTC. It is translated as CASSLFRTSGSGEQYF. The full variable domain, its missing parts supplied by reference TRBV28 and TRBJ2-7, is DVKVTQSSRYLVKRTGEKVFLECVQDMDHENMFWYRQDPGLGLRLIYFSYDVKMKEKGDIPEGYSVSREKKERFSLILESASTNQTSMYLCASSLFRTSGSGEQYFGPGTRLTVT.

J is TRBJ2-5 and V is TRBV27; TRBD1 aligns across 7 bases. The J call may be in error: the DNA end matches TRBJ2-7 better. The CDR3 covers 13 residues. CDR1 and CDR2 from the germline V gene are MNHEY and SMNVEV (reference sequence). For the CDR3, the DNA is TGTGCCAGCAGTCGACAGGGAAGGGCCGAGCAGTACTTC. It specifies CASSRQGRAEQYF.

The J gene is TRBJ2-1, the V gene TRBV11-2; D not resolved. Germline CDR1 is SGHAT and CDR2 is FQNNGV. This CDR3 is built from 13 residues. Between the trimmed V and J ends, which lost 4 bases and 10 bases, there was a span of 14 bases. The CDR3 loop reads CASSSRPGIEQFF. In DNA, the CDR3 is TGTGCCAGCAGCTCTAGACCAGGAATAGAGCAGTTCTTC.

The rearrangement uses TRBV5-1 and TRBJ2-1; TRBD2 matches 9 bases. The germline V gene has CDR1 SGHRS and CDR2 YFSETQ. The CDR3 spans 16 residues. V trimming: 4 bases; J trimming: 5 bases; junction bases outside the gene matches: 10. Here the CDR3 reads CASSNTLAGSNNEQFF. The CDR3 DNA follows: TGCGCCAGCAGCAACACCCTAGCGGGATCCAACAATGAGCAGTTCTTC.

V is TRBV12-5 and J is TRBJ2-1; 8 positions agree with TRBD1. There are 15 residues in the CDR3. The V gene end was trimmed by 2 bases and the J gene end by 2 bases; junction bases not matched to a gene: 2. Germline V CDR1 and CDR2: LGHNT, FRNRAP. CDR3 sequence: CASGLTGGPYNEQFF. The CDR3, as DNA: TGTGCTAGTGGTTTGACAGGGGGACCCTACAATGAGCAGTTCTTC.

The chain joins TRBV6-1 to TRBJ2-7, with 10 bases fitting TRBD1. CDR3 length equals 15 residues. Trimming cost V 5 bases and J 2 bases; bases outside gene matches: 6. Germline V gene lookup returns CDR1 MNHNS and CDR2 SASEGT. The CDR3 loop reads CASSRTGTGAYEQYF. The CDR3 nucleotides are TGTGCCAGCAGTCGGACCGGGACAGGGGCCTACGAGCAGTACTTC.